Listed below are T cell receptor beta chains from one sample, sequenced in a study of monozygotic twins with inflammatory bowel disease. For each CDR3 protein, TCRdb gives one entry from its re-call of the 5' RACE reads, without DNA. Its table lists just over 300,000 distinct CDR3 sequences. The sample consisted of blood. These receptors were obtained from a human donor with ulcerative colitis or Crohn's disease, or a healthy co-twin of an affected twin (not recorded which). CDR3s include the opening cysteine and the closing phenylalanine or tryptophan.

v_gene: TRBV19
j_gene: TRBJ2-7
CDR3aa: CASKAEGGGHEQYF

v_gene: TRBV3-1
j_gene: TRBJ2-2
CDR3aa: CASRRASGELFF

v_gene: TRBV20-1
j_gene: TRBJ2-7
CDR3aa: CSAISTGTGTYEQYF

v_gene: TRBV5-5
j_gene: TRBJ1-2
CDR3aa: CASSLARGLSGYTF

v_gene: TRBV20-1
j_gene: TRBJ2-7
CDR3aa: CSAGKTSGSNSEQYF

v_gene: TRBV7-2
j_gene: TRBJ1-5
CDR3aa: CTSSWGQGNQPQHF

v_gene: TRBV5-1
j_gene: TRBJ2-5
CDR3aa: CASSVDRILQETQYF

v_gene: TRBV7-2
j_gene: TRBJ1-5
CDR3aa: CASSLVVRGQNQPQHF

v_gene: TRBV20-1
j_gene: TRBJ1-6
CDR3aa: CSASKAGSGNSPLHF

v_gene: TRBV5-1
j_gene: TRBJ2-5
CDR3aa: CASSLSSPQETQYF

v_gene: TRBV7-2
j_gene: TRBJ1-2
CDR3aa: CASSLEVSYGYTF

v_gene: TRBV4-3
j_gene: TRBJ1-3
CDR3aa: CASSRERLGNTIYF

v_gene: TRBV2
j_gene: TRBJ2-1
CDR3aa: CASSERGLALSEQFF

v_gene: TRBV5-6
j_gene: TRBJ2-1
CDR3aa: CASSLLTPEQFF

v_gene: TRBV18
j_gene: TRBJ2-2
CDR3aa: CASSPSTNTGELFF

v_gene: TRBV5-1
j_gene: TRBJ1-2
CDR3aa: CASSIWTGADYGYTF

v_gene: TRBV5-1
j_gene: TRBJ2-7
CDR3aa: CASSLSSFVSYEQYF

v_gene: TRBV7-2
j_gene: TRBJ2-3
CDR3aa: CASSLAGGFPPDTQYF

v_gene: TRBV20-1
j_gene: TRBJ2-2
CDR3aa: CGAGRGVTGELFF

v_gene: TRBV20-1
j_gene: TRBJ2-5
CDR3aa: CSARGLGSGGPQETQYF

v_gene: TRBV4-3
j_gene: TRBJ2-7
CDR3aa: CASSQGGVGYEQYF

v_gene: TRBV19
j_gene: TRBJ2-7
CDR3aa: CASSIQDRAPYEQYF

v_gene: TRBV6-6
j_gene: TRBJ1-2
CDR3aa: CASRDKVYGYTF

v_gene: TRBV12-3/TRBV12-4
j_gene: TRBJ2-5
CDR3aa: CASGSGGTQETQYF

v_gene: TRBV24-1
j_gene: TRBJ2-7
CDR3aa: CATANPGQGNYEQYF